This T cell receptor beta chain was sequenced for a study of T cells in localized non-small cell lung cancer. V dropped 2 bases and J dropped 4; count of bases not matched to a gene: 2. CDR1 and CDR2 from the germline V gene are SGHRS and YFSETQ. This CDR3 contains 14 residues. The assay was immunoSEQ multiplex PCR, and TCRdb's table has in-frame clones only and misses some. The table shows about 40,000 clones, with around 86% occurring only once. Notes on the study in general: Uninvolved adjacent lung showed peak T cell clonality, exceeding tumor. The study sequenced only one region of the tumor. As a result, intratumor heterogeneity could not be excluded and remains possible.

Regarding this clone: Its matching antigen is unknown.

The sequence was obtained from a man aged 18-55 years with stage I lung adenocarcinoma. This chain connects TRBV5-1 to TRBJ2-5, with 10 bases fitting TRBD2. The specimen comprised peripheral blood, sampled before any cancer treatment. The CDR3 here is CASSFSGGRETQYF. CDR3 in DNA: TGCGCCAGCAGCTTTAGCGGGGGGAGAGAGACCCAGTACTTC. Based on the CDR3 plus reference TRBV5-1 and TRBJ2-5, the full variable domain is KAGVTQTPRYLIKTRGQQVTLSCSPISGHRSVSWYQQTPGQGLQFLFEYFSETQRNKGNFPGRFSGRQFSNSRSEMNVSTLELGDSALYLCASSFSGGRETQYFGPGTRLLVL.